This T cell receptor beta chain was profiled in a study of cytomegalovirus exposure and HLA in healthy donors. General study points: The classifier reportedly diagnosed cytomegalovirus status with high specificity and sensitivity.

Method: immunoSEQ multiplex PCR; TCRdb's copy keeps in-frame clones and lacks some. The sample contains some 240,000 clones, approximately 83% of which appear only once. Remarks on this clone: The antigen is not known.

V was shortened by 5 bases and J by 8 bases, with 10 bases between the two germline ends. CDR1 is SGHNT and CDR2 is YENEEA in the germline V gene. The CDR3 has 12 amino acids. The material sequenced was PBMCs. This rearrangement joins TRBV11-3 to TRBJ2-1; D might be TRBD2 (5 bases). This receptor was identified in a young woman in good health and CMV-seropositive. CDR3 protein: CASSLRADEQFF. Written as DNA, the CDR3 is TGTGCCAGCAGCCTGAGGGCGGATGAGCAGTTCTTC.